A single sample is the source of the 24 T cell receptor beta chains below, sequenced in a study of T cell responses to AZD1222 COVID-19 vaccine. Assay used: immunoSEQ multiplex PCR; TCRdb lists only in-frame clones, some missing. The table has some 180,000 clones, almost 90% seen once. The material was peripheral blood, obtained on day 0 of AZD1222 vaccination. Every receptor here comes from an adult in good health.

This chain joins TRBV5-1 and TRBJ1-2; D uncertain. The CDR3 spans 12 residues. Germline CDR1 and CDR2: SGHRS and YFSETQ. V was cut by 4 bases and J by 8 bases, with 12 bases left in between. The CDR3 loop is CASSSDGHGYTF. Here the CDR3 DNA reads TGCGCCAGCAGCAGCGACGGGCACGGCTACACCTTC.

The rearrangement links TRBV9 to TRBJ1-2, with D possibly TRBD1 on 6 matching bases. This CDR3 has 15 amino acids. V lost 4 bases, J lost 3 bases, and 16 bases lay in between. The germline CDR1 and CDR2 sequences are SGDLS and YYNGEE. The CDR3 region is CASSPQGTGDYGYTF. CDR3 in DNA: TGTGCCAGCAGCCCCCAGGGGACGGGGGACTATGGCTACACCTTC.

The chain combines TRBV5-1 with TRBJ2-5; the D is unclear. Germline lookup yields CDR1 SGHRS and CDR2 YFSETQ. V was pared by 7 bases and J by 3 bases, with 13 bases between. The CDR3 is 13 residues long. CDR3 residues: CASHPDGEETQYF. The CDR3 DNA follows: TGCGCCAGCCATCCGGACGGAGAAGAGACCCAGTACTTC. The whole variable domain, filled in from reference TRBV5-1 and TRBJ2-5, reads KAGVTQTPRYLIKTRGQQVTLSCSPISGHRSVSWYQQTPGQGLQFLFEYFSETQRNKGNFPGRFSGRQFSNSRSEMNVSTLELGDSALYLCASHPDGEETQYFGPGTRLLVL.

The chain carries TRBV7-2 and TRBJ1-5, with 7 bases fitting TRBD1. There are 12 residues in the CDR3. V lost 8 bases and J lost 2; bases outside the gene matches: 0. Germline loops: CDR1 SGHTA, CDR2 FQGNSA. CDR3 loop: CASGQGNQPQHF. The CDR3 nucleotides read TGTGCCAGCGGACAGGGCAATCAGCCCCAGCATTTT.

V gene TRBV30 combines with J gene TRBJ1-5; D uncertain. The ends were cut back, 4 bases at V and 6 bases at J, with 13 bases in the middle. This CDR3 spans 13 amino acids. Germline V CDR1 and CDR2: GTSNPN, SVGIG (reference sequence). CDR3 in amino acids: CAWNDVASQPQHF. The CDR3 DNA follows: TGTGCCTGGAATGACGTCGCAAGTCAGCCCCAGCATTTT.

This clone has a single count. One junction end does not reproduce the germline sequence, and a read error may be involved. The chain carries TRBV10-3 and TRBJ2-3; perhaps TRBD2 as D (5 bases). CDR3 length: 15 amino acids. Germline loops: CDR1 ENHRY, CDR2 SYGVKD. In nucleotides, the CDR3 is TGTGCCATCACTGAGAGCGGACTTAGCACAGATACGCAGTATTTT. Translated, it gives CAITESGLSTDTQYF.

The chain combines TRBV5-5 with TRBJ2-4; D is unclear. Germline CDR1 is SGHKS and CDR2 is YYEKEE (reference sequence). The germline V and J ends were trimmed by 0 bases and 0 bases, with 16 bases remaining between them. The CDR3 is made up of 18 amino acids. CDR3 bases: TGTGCCAGCAGCTTGGCTGGCCCGGGTACTCTAGCCAAAAACATTCAGTACTTC. Protein sequence: CASSLAGPGTLAKNIQYF.

The rearrangement links TRBV11-1 to TRBJ2-5; 7 bases are shared with TRBD2. CDR3 length equals 15 residues. Germline loops: CDR1 SGHAT, CDR2 FQDESV (reference sequence). The V segment lost 1 base and the J segment 5 bases; nucleotides outside the gene matches: 7. CDR3 coding DNA: TGTGCCAGCAGCTTAGGGGCAGGGAGGGAGGAGACCCAGTACTTC. Protein sequence: CASSLGAGREETQYF.

V and J are TRBV25-1 and TRBJ1-1; maybe TRBD1 (6 bases). Germline V gives CDR1 MGHDK, CDR2 SYGVNS. V was trimmed by 3 bases and J by 4 bases, leaving 21 bases between them. The CDR3 length is 17 residues. The CDR3 DNA reads as TGTGCCAGCAGTGACTCCAGTGTGGCAGGGGCGAGCACTGAAGCTTTCTTT. As protein: CASSDSSVAGASTEAFF.

The chain couples TRBV7-9 to TRBJ2-5; TRBD1 matches 7 bases. J was trimmed by 7 bases and V by 4 bases; bases with no gene match: 15. This CDR3 spans 16 amino acids. The germline V gene has CDR1 SEHNR and CDR2 FQNEAQ (reference sequence). CDR3 region: CASSSLGQGGSGTQYF. In nucleotides, the CDR3 is TGTGCCAGCAGCTCGTTGGGACAAGGGGGCTCTGGGACCCAGTACTTC.

The chain is built from TRBV7-9 and TRBJ1-5; D not resolved. From germline, CDR1 is SEHNR and CDR2 FQNEAQ (reference sequence). CDR3 length: 13 residues. Trimming took 4 bases from V and 4 from J, leaving 8 bases between them. CDR3 nucleotide sequence: TGTGCCAGCAGCTCGACGGAGAATCAGCCCCAGCATTTT. Protein product: CASSSTENQPQHF. Looking up the rest from reference TRBV7-9 and TRBJ1-5 gives the full variable domain: DTGVSQNPRHKITKRGQNVTFRCDPISEHNRLYWYRQTLGQGPEFLTYFQNEAQLEKSRLLSDRFSAERPKGSFSTLEIQRTEQGDSAMYLCASSSTENQPQHFGDGTRLSIL.

Details on this clone: This may stem from a read error, because a much larger clone lies one nucleotide away. The rearrangement links TRBV25-1 to TRBJ2-6; D unclear. V shed 5 bases and J shed 0 bases, with 2 bases lying between them. Germline assignment: CDR1 MGHDK and CDR2 SYGVNS. The CDR3 sequence is 13 residues long. CDR3 sequence (DNA): TGTGCCAGCAGTTACTCTGGGGCCAACGTCCTGACTTTC. This translates into CASSYSGANVLTF.

To note about this clone: Its ends do not fully match the called genes, so a read error is possible. This chain uses TRBV10-3 with TRBJ2-5, with D possibly matching TRBD2 (6 bases). CDR1 is ENHRY, CDR2 SYGVKD, per germline. CDR3 length: 13 amino acids. The CDR3 here is CATSGDFQETQYF. DNA for the CDR3: TGTGCCACCAGTGGGGACTTCCAAGAGACCCAGTACTTC.

The chain has TRBV18 and TRBJ1-5; no clear D gene. Germline CDR1 is KGHSH and CDR2 is LQKENI. The V end lost 5 bases, the J end lost 3 bases, and 17 bases lay between the germline ends. CDR3 size: 16 residues. In DNA, the CDR3 is TGTGCCAGCTCATCAGCATCGGACGGACCCAATCAGCCCCAGCATTTT. It specifies CASSSASDGPNQPQHF.

The rearrangement uses TRBV7-2 and TRBJ2-7, with 11 bases lining up with TRBD2. Germline values: CDR1 SGHTA, CDR2 FQGNSA. Trimming at V came to 5 bases and at J to 2 bases, leaving 2 bases not matched to a gene. CDR3 length equals 14 residues. The CDR3 here is CASSRSGGAYEQYF. The CDR3 nucleotides are TGTGCCAGCAGCCGTAGCGGGGGGGCCTACGAGCAGTACTTC. The full variable domain, in which reference TRBV7-2 and TRBJ2-7 provide the parts outside the CDR3, is GAGVSQSPSNKVTEKGKDVELRCDPISGHTALYWYRQSLGQGLEFLIYFQGNSAPDKSGLPSDRFSAERTGGSVSTLTIQRTQQEDSAVYLCASSRSGGAYEQYFGPGTRLTVT.

The chain joins TRBV6-2 or TRBV6-3 to TRBJ2-1, with D unresolved. The CDR3 length is 12 residues. Trimming cost V 6 bases and J 2 bases, with 5 bases left between them. Germline V gene data show CDR1 as MNHEY and CDR2 as SVGEGT. The CDR3 loop reads CASSPTYNEQFF. CDR3 bases: TGTGCCAGCAGCCCCACCTACAATGAGCAGTTCTTC.

The chain is built from TRBV10-3 and TRBJ1-4, with TRBD1 identical over 7 bases. Trimming cost V 10 bases and J 8 bases; bases outside gene matches: 10. Germline V lookup: CDR1 ENHRY, CDR2 SYGVKD. The CDR3 runs 13 residues. The CDR3 loop is CATGTASGEKLFF. The CDR3 DNA follows: TGTGCCACCGGGACAGCCTCGGGGGAAAAACTGTTTTTT.

DNA for the CDR3: TGTGCCACCAGCAGAGATGGGCTAGCGGGAGGGCCGGGCGAGCAGTACTTC. Amino acid sequence: CATSRDGLAGGPGEQYF. The gene calls are TRBV15 and TRBJ2-7, with 12 bases identical to TRBD2. The ends lost 0 bases at V and 6 bases at J; junction bases unmatched: 9. Germline V lookup: CDR1 LNHNV, CDR2 YYDKDF (reference sequence). The CDR3 is made up of 17 amino acids.

This chain joins TRBV11-2 and TRBJ1-2, with TRBD1 identical over 7 bases. The CDR3 sequence is 13 residues long. The germline V gene has CDR1 SGHAT and CDR2 FQNNGV. J gave up 6 bases and V 1 base, and 2 bases lay outside the gene matches. CDR3 sequence: CASSLGQGDGYTF. The CDR3 coding sequence is TGTGCCAGCAGCTTAGGACAGGGAGATGGCTACACCTTC. The variable domain in full, with the rest retrieved from reference TRBV11-2 and TRBJ1-2, is EAGVAQSPRYKIIEKRQSVAFWCNPISGHATLYWYQQILGQGPKLLIQFQNNGVVDDSQLPKDRFSAERLKGVDSTLKIQPAKLEDSAVYLCASSLGQGDGYTFGSGTRLTVV.

The chain links TRBV5-6 to TRBJ2-1; tentatively, D is TRBD2 (6 bases). This CDR3 is built from 16 residues. The germline V and J ends were trimmed by 0 bases and 0 bases, with 10 bases remaining between them. The germline gives CDR1 SGHDT, CDR2 YYEEEE. CDR3 protein: CASSLAGVYSYNEQFF. The CDR3 bases are TGTGCCAGCAGCTTGGCGGGGGTCTACTCCTACAATGAGCAGTTCTTC.

J is TRBJ2-1 and V is TRBV27; possible D gene TRBD1, 6 bases. The length of the CDR3 is 18 residues. V was shortened by 5 bases and J by 1 base, with 21 bases between the two germline ends. CDR1 and CDR2 (germline): MNHEY, SMNVEV (reference sequence). The chain's CDR3 is CASSDIRTGKLSYNEQFF. The CDR3 DNA reads as TGTGCCAGCAGTGACATAAGAACAGGGAAATTATCCTACAATGAGCAGTTCTTC.

V usage is TRBV5-5 and J usage is TRBJ1-1; 7 bases fit TRBD1. In germline, CDR1 is SGHKS, CDR2 YYEKEE (reference sequence). This CDR3 contains 14 residues. The J segment lost 4 bases and the V segment lost 2 bases, leaving 5 bases of the junction unmatched. CDR3 sequence (DNA): TGTGCCAGCAGCTTTACACAGGGGATCACTGAAGCTTTCTTT. Translation gives CASSFTQGITEAFF. The full variable domain, rest sourced from reference TRBV5-5 and TRBJ1-1, is DAGVTQSPTHLIKTRGQQVTLRCSPISGHKSVSWYQQVLGQGPQFIFQYYEKEERGRGNFPDRFSARQFPNYSSELNVNALLLGDSALYLCASSFTQGITEAFFGQGTRLTVV.

The chain has TRBV28 and TRBJ2-3; 9 bases fit TRBD2. From germline, CDR1 is MDHEN and CDR2 SYDVKM. The CDR3 loop spans 15 amino acids. The V segment lost 2 bases and the J segment 7 bases; nucleotides outside the gene matches: 7. The CDR3: CASSLGLAGTNTQYF. The CDR3, as DNA: TGTGCCAGCAGTTTAGGGCTAGCGGGGACGAATACGCAGTATTTT.

This chain connects TRBV7-9 to TRBJ1-5, with 7 bases fitting TRBD1. Per the germline V gene, CDR1 is SEHNR and CDR2 is FQNEAQ (reference sequence). This CDR3 comprises 12 residues. CDR3 DNA sequence: TGTGCGGGACAGTCTCCCAATCAGCCCCAGCATTTT. Its translation: CAGQSPNQPQHF.